A single sample is the source of the 25 T cell receptor beta chains below, sequenced in a study of blood T cell repertoires in COVID-19. Repertoires were generated with immunoSEQ multiplex PCR, while TCRdb's copy carries only in-frame clones and drops some. This table has roughly 73,000 clones, roughly 86% appearing once. The sequenced material came from peripheral blood. All receptors derive from a man between 65 and 80 years old with active COVID-19.

The chain recombines TRBV6-2 or TRBV6-3 with TRBJ2-2, with D unresolved. Germline values: CDR1 MNHEY, CDR2 SVGEGT. V shed 6 bases and J shed 2 bases, with 4 bases lying between them. The CDR3 length is 12 residues. The CDR3 DNA sequence: TGTGCCAGCAGCTCAAACACCGGGGAGCTGTTTTTT. Residues: CASSSNTGELFF.

The V call is TRBV11-2, the J call TRBJ1-4, with a tentative D call TRBD1 (5 bases). The germline V gene has CDR1 SGHAT and CDR2 FQNNGV. The CDR3 length is 14 residues. Trimming removed 1 base at V and 8 bases at J, with 11 bases between. The CDR3 loop is CASSLGGLGEKLFF. CDR3 in DNA: TGTGCCAGCAGCTTAGGGGGCTTGGGGGAAAAACTGTTTTTT. Combining the CDR3 with reference TRBV11-2 and TRBJ1-4 gives the whole variable domain EAGVAQSPRYKIIEKRQSVAFWCNPISGHATLYWYQQILGQGPKLLIQFQNNGVVDDSQLPKDRFSAERLKGVDSTLKIQPAKLEDSAVYLCASSLGGLGEKLFFGSGTQLSVL.

This clone was observed once. V is TRBV24-1 and J is TRBJ2-1, with D perhaps TRBD1 (6 bases). CDR3 length: 14 residues. CDR1 is KGHDR and CDR2 is SFDVKD in the germline V gene. Trimming pared 8 bases from V and 7 bases from J, leaving 17 bases between. CDR3 in amino acids: CATTGAGVRNEQFF. The CDR3 nucleotides read TGTGCCACCACCGGGGCAGGGGTGAGGAATGAGCAGTTCTTC.

The chain carries TRBV4-2 and TRBJ2-2, with TRBD2 identical over 7 bases. V shed 1 base and J 5 bases; nucleotides not matched to a gene: 7. Germline lookup yields CDR1 LGHNA and CDR2 YNFKEQ. CDR3 length: 16 residues. The CDR3 sequence: CASSQVGGRGTGELFF. DNA of the CDR3: TGTGCCAGCAGCCAAGTCGGGGGGAGGGGAACCGGGGAGCTGTTTTTT.

CDR3 sequence (DNA): TGTGCCAGCTCACCACCCGTAGGGAGCGAGCAGTACTTC. Protein product: CASSPPVGSEQYF. The chain joins TRBV18 to TRBJ2-7; a weak D match, TRBD2 (5 bases). V was cut by 0 bases and J by 6 bases, with 9 bases left in between. There are 13 residues in the CDR3. Germline V gene sequence: CDR1 KGHSH, CDR2 LQKENI.

This chain connects TRBV15 to TRBJ1-1, with 7 bases matching TRBD1. The germline gives CDR1 LNHNV, CDR2 YYDKDF (reference sequence). The trim removed 0 bases at V and 7 bases at J, leaving 11 bases unmatched. The CDR3 has 16 residues. The DNA for the CDR3 is TGTGCCACCAGCAGAGATAGGAGTGGGCAGGGGGGTGAAGCTTTCTTT. It specifies CATSRDRSGQGGEAFF.

This clone was seen only a few times. V and J are TRBV12-5 and TRBJ2-3, with 10 bases fitting TRBD2. The CDR3 sequence is 17 residues long. V trimming: 7 bases; J trimming: 2 bases; junction bases outside the gene matches: 12. CDR1 LGHNT and CDR2 FRNRAP come from the germline V gene. In nucleotides, the CDR3 is TGTGCTAGTGCCTCCGGAGCGGGAGGGCGCCCCACAGATACGCAGTATTTT. It specifies CASASGAGGRPTDTQYF. The variable domain in full, with the rest retrieved from reference TRBV12-5 and TRBJ2-3, is DARVTQTPRHKVTEMGQEVTMRCQPILGHNTVFWYRQTMMQGLELLAYFRNRAPLDDSGMPKDRFSAEMPDATLATLKIQPSEPRDSAVYFCASASGAGGRPTDTQYFGPGTRLTVL.

This chain joins TRBV9 and TRBJ2-3; 9 bases map to TRBD2. Per germline, CDR1 SGDLS and CDR2 YYNGEE. This CDR3 comprises 17 residues. V shed 1 base, J shed 1 base, and the junction held 7 bases outside the gene matches. The CDR3 spells CASSVTLAGKRTDTQYF. CDR3 in DNA: TGTGCCAGCAGCGTAACCCTAGCGGGGAAGCGCACAGATACGCAGTATTTT.

The chain has TRBV28 and TRBJ2-2; TRBD2 aligns across 11 bases. Germline assignment: CDR1 MDHEN and CDR2 SYDVKM. J gave up 6 bases and V 0 bases, and 6 bases lay outside the gene matches. The CDR3 contains 17 residues. The CDR3 DNA is TGTGCCAGCAGTTTATGGGGGCTAGCGGGAGGACCCGGGGAGCTGTTTTTT. It yields the protein CASSLWGLAGGPGELFF. Filled out from reference TRBV28 and TRBJ2-2, the complete variable domain reads DVKVTQSSRYLVKRTGEKVFLECVQDMDHENMFWYRQDPGLGLRLIYFSYDVKMKEKGDIPEGYSVSREKKERFSLILESASTNQTSMYLCASSLWGLAGGPGELFFGEGSRLTVL.

This chain uses TRBV12-3 or TRBV12-4 with TRBJ2-1; 7 positions agree with TRBD1. The CDR3 spans 13 residues. V lost 6 bases, J lost 8 bases, and 7 bases stayed unmatched. The CDR3 reads CASRGQGVDEQFF. CDR3 nucleotide sequence: TGTGCCAGCAGGGGCCAGGGGGTCGATGAGCAGTTCTTC.

This chain joins TRBV11-2 and TRBJ2-5; possible D gene TRBD2, 6 bases. In germline, CDR1 is SGHAT, CDR2 FQNNGV. V gave up 7 bases and J gave up 5 bases, with 20 bases separating them. The CDR3 sequence is 15 residues long. The DNA of the CDR3 is TGTGCCAGCACCACCAACGTGGGGCTAGCGGAGACCCAGTACTTC. This codes for CASTTNVGLAETQYF.

This clone was recorded only once. The chain recombines TRBV27 with TRBJ1-4, with unresolved D. The CDR3 covers 13 residues. Germline V gene sequence: CDR1 MNHEY, CDR2 SMNVEV (reference sequence). V was trimmed by 10 bases and J by 8 bases, leaving 17 bases between them. Written as DNA, the CDR3 is TGTGCCACCACCCGGGGTCCGGGCGAAAAACTGTTTTTT. It codes for CATTRGPGEKLFF. Looking up the rest from reference TRBV27 and TRBJ1-4 gives the full variable domain: EAQVTQNPRYLITVTGKKLTVTCSQNMNHEYMSWYRQDPGLGLRQIYYSMNVEVTDKGDVPEGYKVSRKEKRNFPLILESPSPNQTSLYFCATTRGPGEKLFFGSGTQLSVL.

The chain is built from TRBV7-9 and TRBJ1-1, with a possible D match to TRBD1 (6 bases). The CDR3 has 14 amino acids. Trimming left V 5 bases short and J 3 bases short, with 13 bases between. Germline CDR1 and CDR2: SEHNR and FQNEAQ (reference sequence). The DNA for the CDR3 is TGTGCCAGCAGCCAGGGGCCGGGGCACACTGAAGCTTTCTTT. This encodes CASSQGPGHTEAFF.

The rearrangement links TRBV24-1 to TRBJ2-5; 10 bases are a match to TRBD2. Per the germline V gene, CDR1 is KGHDR and CDR2 is SFDVKD. J lost 2 bases, V lost 4 bases, and 9 bases had no gene match. The CDR3 runs 17 residues. CDR3 DNA sequence: TGTGCCACCAGTGAACCGCGGGGGACTAGCGAACAAGAGACCCAGTACTTC. Amino acid sequence: CATSEPRGTSEQETQYF.

This chain connects TRBV9 to TRBJ2-2; D may be TRBD1 (5 bases). V was trimmed by 4 bases and J by 6 bases, leaving 13 bases between them. The germline V gene encodes CDR1 SGDLS and CDR2 YYNGEE. This CDR3 has 14 amino acids. The CDR3 DNA reads as TGTGCCAGCAGCCCCAGGGTCCCCCCCGGGGAGCTGTTTTTT. Translating it yields CASSPRVPPGELFF.

The J gene is TRBJ2-1, the V gene TRBV11-1; possibly TRBD1 for D (6 bases). The V gene lost 3 bases and the J gene lost 5 bases, with 8 bases spanning the gap. CDR3 length: 13 residues. Germline CDR1 and CDR2: SGHAT and FQDESV (reference sequence). This CDR3 reads CASSLDRNNEQFF. Here the CDR3 DNA reads TGTGCCAGCAGCTTGGACAGAAACAATGAGCAGTTCTTC. The full variable domain, its missing parts supplied by reference TRBV11-1 and TRBJ2-1, is EAEVAQSPRYKITEKSQAVAFWCDPISGHATLYWYRQILGQGPELLVQFQDESVVDDSQLPKDRFSAERLKGVDSTLKIQPAELGDSAMYLCASSLDRNNEQFFGPGTRLTVL.

The chain joins TRBV24-1 to TRBJ2-7; weak D call: TRBD1 (6 bases). The ends were cut back, 5 bases at V and 0 bases at J, with 7 bases in the middle. Per germline, CDR1 KGHDR and CDR2 SFDVKD. This CDR3 region has 13 residues. In DNA, the CDR3 is TGTGCCACCAGTGCAGGGGACTCCTACGAGCAGTACTTC. Translated, it gives CATSAGDSYEQYF.

In DNA, the CDR3 is TGTGCCACGACCCAGGGCACAGATACGCAGTATTTT. Amino acids: CATTQGTDTQYF. The chain links TRBV19 to TRBJ2-3; D is unclear. Germline V gene sequence: CDR1 LNHDA, CDR2 SQIVND (reference sequence). The CDR3 contains 12 residues. The V gene lost 10 bases and the J gene lost 1 base, with 9 bases spanning the gap.

A single count supports this clone. The junction and the germline gene differ at one end; a read error may be behind it. The J gene is TRBJ2-1, the V gene TRBV7-7; D is possibly TRBD2 (6 bases). CDR3 length: 13 residues. Germline CDR1 and CDR2: SSHAT and FNYEAQ (reference sequence). The CDR3 loop is CASSLARRGEQFF. As DNA, the CDR3 is TGTGCTAGCAGCTTAGCCCGGAGGGGCGAGCAGTTCTTC.

The V gene is TRBV19, the J gene TRBJ1-5; 7 bases map to TRBD1. CDR1 and CDR2 from the germline V gene are LNHDA and SQIVND (reference sequence). Germline trimming cut 7 bases from V and 5 bases from J; bases unmatched to any gene: 11. The CDR3 is 15 amino acids. DNA of the CDR3: TGTGCCAGTACCCCCGGACAGGATGGCCATCAGCCCCAGCATTTT. This translates into CASTPGQDGHQPQHF.

This chain uses TRBV7-2 with TRBJ2-1; D unclear. Germline assignment: CDR1 SGHTA and CDR2 FQGNSA. The CDR3 is made up of 12 amino acids. V was shortened by 5 bases and J by 3 bases, with 5 bases between the two germline ends. The CDR3 nucleotides are TGTGCCAGCAGCGTCCGCTACAATGAGCAGTTCTTC. Amino acid sequence: CASSVRYNEQFF. Full variable domain (remainder filled in from reference TRBV7-2 and TRBJ2-1): GAGVSQSPSNKVTEKGKDVELRCDPISGHTALYWYRQSLGQGLEFLIYFQGNSAPDKSGLPSDRFSAERTGGSVSTLTIQRTQQEDSAVYLCASSVRYNEQFFGPGTRLTVL.

This clone was detected once. The V and J genes are TRBV29-1 and TRBJ2-1; 12 nucleotides agree with TRBD2. V lost 6 bases to trimming and J lost 6 bases; unmatched junction nucleotides: 9. In germline, CDR1 is SQVTM, CDR2 ANQGSEA. CDR3 length equals 15 residues. CDR3 in DNA: TGCAGCGTCGCGACTAGCGGGAGTGTGGGCAATGAGCAGTTCTTC. It encodes CSVATSGSVGNEQFF.

This sequence joins TRBV19 and TRBJ2-7; maybe TRBD1 (5 bases). The CDR3 runs 15 residues. Germline CDR1 reads LNHDA; CDR2 reads SQIVND (reference sequence). With 5 bases removed from V and 2 bases from J, the gap between germline ends came to 16 bases. DNA of the CDR3: TGTGCCAGTAGTCCCCAGGACACGAATACCTACGAGCAGTACTTC. It is translated as CASSPQDTNTYEQYF. Full variable domain (remainder filled in from reference TRBV19 and TRBJ2-7): DGGITQSPKYLFRKEGQNVTLSCEQNLNHDAMYWYRQDPGQGLRLIYYSQIVNDFQKGDIAEGYSVSREKKESFPLTVTSAQKNPTAFYLCASSPQDTNTYEQYFGPGTRLTVT.

The genes are TRBV6-2 or TRBV6-3 and TRBJ2-6; D is possibly TRBD2 (5 bases). The CDR3 is made up of 15 amino acids. The germline gives CDR1 MNHEY, CDR2 SVGEGT. V gave up 5 bases and J gave up 3 bases, with 11 bases separating them. The CDR3 region is CASSPLRGGANVLTF. As DNA, the CDR3 is TGTGCCAGCAGTCCCCTTCGGGGTGGGGCCAACGTCCTGACTTTC.

This chain links TRBV27 with TRBJ2-1, with 9 bases aligning to TRBD2. The V and J ends lost 8 bases and 10 bases, in that order; junction bases with no gene match: 15. Germline V lookup: CDR1 MNHEY, CDR2 SMNVEV (reference sequence). The CDR3 length is 15 residues. The CDR3: CASSRKGLAIAEQFF. CDR3 DNA sequence: TGTGCCAGCTCCAGAAAGGGACTAGCTATAGCGGAGCAGTTCTTC.